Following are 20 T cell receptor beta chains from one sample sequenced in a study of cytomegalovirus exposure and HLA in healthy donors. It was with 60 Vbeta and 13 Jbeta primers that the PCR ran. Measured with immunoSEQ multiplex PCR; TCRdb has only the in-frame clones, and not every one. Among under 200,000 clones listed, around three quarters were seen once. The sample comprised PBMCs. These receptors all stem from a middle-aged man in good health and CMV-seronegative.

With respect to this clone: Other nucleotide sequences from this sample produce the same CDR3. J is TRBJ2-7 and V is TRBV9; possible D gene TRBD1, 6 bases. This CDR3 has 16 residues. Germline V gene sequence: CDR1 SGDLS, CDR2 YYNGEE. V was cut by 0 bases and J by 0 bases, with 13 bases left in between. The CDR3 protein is CASSVGPGTSSYEQYF. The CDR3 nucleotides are TGTGCCAGCAGCGTAGGGCCAGGGACAAGCTCCTACGAGCAGTACTTC.

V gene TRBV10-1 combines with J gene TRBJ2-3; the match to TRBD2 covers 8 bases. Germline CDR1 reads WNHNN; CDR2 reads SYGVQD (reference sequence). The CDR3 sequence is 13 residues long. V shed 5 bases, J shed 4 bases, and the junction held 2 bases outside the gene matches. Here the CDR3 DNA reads TGCGCCAGCAGTTTAGCGGGGCCAGATACGCAGTATTTT. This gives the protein CASSLAGPDTQYF.

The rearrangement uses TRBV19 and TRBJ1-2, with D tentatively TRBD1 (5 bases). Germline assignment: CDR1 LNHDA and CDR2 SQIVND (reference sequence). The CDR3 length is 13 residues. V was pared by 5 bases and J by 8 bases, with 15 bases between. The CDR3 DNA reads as TGTGCCAGTAGTCCCCAGGGATCTTACGGCTACACCTTC. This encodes CASSPQGSYGYTF.

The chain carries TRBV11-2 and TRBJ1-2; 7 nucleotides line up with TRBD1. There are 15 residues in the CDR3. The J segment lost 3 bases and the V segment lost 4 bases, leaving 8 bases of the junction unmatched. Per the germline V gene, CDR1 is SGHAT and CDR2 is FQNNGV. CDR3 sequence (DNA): TGTGCCAGCAGCTCTCGGACAGGTCTTGACTATGGCTACACCTTC. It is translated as CASSSRTGLDYGYTF.

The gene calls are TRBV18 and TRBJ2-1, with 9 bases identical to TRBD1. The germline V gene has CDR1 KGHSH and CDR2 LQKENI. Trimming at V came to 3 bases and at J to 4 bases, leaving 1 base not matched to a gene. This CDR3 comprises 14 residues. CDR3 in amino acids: CASSPGQGYNEQFF. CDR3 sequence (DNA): TGTGCCAGCTCACCGGGACAGGGATACAATGAGCAGTTCTTC.

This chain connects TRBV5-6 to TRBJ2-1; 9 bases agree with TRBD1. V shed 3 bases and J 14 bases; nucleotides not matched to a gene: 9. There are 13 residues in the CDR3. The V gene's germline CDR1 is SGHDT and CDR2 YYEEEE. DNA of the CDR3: TGTGCCAGCAGCTCCCCGGGACAGGGTGTTGAGTTCTTC. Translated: CASSSPGQGVEFF.

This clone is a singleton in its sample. CDR3 DNA sequence: TGTGCCAGCAGCTTAGATCGGCCTAGCTCCTACGAGCAGTACTTC. Amino acid sequence: CASSLDRPSSYEQYF. The rearrangement joins TRBV7-2 to TRBJ2-7; D is ambiguous. CDR3 length: 15 amino acids. Germline values: CDR1 SGHTA, CDR2 FQGNSA. The germline V and J ends were trimmed by 1 base and 0 bases, with 10 bases remaining between them.

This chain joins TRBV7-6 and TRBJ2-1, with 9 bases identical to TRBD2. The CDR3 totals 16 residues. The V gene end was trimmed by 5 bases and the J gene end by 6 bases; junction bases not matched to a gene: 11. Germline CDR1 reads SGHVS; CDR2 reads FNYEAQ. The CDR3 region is CASSPLAGGPVNEQFF. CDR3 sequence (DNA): TGTGCCAGCAGCCCCTTGGCGGGGGGGCCGGTCAATGAGCAGTTCTTC.

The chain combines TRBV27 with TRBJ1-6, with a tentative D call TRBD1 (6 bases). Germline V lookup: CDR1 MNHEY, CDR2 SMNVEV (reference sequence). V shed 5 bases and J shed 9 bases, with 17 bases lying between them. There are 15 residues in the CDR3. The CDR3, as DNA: TGTGCCAGCAGTAGAGGACAGTTTATGAGTTCACCCCTCCACTTT. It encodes CASSRGQFMSSPLHF.

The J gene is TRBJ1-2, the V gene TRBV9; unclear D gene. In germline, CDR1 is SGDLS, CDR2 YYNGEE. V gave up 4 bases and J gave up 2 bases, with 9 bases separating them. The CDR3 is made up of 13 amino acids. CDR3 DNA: TGTGCCAGCAGCCCAATCGGGAACTATGGCTACACCTTC. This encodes CASSPIGNYGYTF. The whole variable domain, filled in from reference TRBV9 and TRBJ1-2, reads DSGVTQTPKHLITATGQRVTLRCSPRSGDLSVYWYQQSLDQGLQFLIQYYNGEERAKGNILERFSAQQFPDLHSELNLSSLELGDSALYFCASSPIGNYGYTFGSGTRLTVV.

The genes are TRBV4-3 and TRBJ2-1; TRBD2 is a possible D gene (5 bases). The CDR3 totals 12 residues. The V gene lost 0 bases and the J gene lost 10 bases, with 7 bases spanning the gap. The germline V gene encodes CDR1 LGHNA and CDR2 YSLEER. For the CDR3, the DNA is TGCGCCAGCAGCCAAGATGGGAGCGAGCAGTTCTTC. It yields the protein CASSQDGSEQFF.

The DNA for the CDR3 is TGTGCCAGTACCCGTTTCGGGAACACTGAAGCTTTCTTT. Translation gives CASTRFGNTEAFF. The gene calls are TRBV19 and TRBJ1-1, with D hard to call. With 7 bases removed from V and 1 base from J, the gap between germline ends came to 10 bases. The CDR3 runs 13 residues. CDR1 LNHDA and CDR2 SQIVND come from the germline V gene (reference sequence).

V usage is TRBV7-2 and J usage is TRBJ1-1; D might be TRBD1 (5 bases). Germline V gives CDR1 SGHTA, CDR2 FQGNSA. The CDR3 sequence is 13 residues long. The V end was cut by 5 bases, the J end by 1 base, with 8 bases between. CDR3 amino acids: CASSAGENTEAFF. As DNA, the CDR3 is TGTGCCAGCAGCGCGGGGGAGAACACTGAAGCTTTCTTT. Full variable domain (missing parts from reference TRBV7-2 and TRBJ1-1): GAGVSQSPSNKVTEKGKDVELRCDPISGHTALYWYRQSLGQGLEFLIYFQGNSAPDKSGLPSDRFSAERTGGSVSTLTIQRTQQEDSAVYLCASSAGENTEAFFGQGTRLTVV.

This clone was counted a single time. CDR3 region: CAIFRDREEETQYF. The CDR3 bases are TGTGCCATCTTCCGGGACAGGGAGGAAGAGACCCAGTACTTC. The chain couples TRBV10-3 to TRBJ2-5, with 9 positions matching TRBD1. The V gene end was trimmed by 8 bases and the J gene end by 3 bases; junction bases not matched to a gene: 7. The CDR3 loop spans 14 amino acids. Looked up from germline, CDR1 is ENHRY and CDR2 is SYGVKD.

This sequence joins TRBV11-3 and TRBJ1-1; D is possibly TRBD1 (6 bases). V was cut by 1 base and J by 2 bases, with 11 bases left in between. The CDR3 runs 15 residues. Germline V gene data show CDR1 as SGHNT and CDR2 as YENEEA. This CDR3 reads CASSLGQGKNTEAFF. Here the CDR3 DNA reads TGTGCCAGCAGCTTAGGGCAGGGGAAAAACACTGAAGCTTTCTTT. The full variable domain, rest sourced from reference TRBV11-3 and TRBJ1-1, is EAGVVQSPRYKIIEKKQPVAFWCNPISGHNTLYWYLQNLGQGPELLIRYENEEAVDDSQLPKDRFSAERLKGVDSTLKIQPAELGDSAVYLCASSLGQGKNTEAFFGQGTRLTVV.

This CDR3 is CASSIDPSVSFSGNTIYF. CDR3 bases: TGTGCCAGTAGTATAGATCCTTCAGTCAGTTTCTCTGGAAACACCATATATTTT. The chain employs TRBV19 and TRBJ1-3, with D hard to call. This CDR3 contains 18 residues. With 0 bases removed from V and 0 bases from J, the gap between germline ends came to 15 bases. The germline CDR1 and CDR2 sequences are LNHDA and SQIVND (reference sequence).

CDR3 protein: CATSRRAGGEQFF. The CDR3 DNA reads as TGTGCCACCAGCAGGCGAGCGGGAGGTGAGCAGTTCTTC. V gene TRBV15 combines with J gene TRBJ2-1, with 9 bases matching TRBD2. V trimming: 3 bases; J trimming: 9 bases; junction bases outside the gene matches: 3. The CDR3 is 13 amino acids. CDR1 LNHNV and CDR2 YYDKDF come from the germline V gene (reference sequence).

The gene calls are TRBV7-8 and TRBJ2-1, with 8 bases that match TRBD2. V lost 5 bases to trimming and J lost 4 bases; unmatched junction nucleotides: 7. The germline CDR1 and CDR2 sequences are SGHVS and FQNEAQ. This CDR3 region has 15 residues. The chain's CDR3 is CASSPGGGGYNEQFF. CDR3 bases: TGTGCCAGCAGCCCCGGGGGGGGCGGATACAATGAGCAGTTCTTC.

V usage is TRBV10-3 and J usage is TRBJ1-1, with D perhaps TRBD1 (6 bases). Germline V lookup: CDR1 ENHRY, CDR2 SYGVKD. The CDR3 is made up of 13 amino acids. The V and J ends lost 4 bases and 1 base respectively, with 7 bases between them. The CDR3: CAISGQENTEAFF. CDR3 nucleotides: TGTGCCATCAGTGGACAGGAGAACACTGAAGCTTTCTTT.

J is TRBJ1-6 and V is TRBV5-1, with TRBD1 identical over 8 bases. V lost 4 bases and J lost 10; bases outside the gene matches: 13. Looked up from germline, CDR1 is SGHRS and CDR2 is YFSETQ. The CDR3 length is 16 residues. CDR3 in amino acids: CASSQTHGQGGSPLHF. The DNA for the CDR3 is TGCGCCAGCAGCCAGACGCACGGACAGGGCGGATCACCCCTCCACTTT. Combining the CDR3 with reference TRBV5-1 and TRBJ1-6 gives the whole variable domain KAGVTQTPRYLIKTRGQQVTLSCSPISGHRSVSWYQQTPGQGLQFLFEYFSETQRNKGNFPGRFSGRQFSNSRSEMNVSTLELGDSALYLCASSQTHGQGGSPLHFGNGTRLTVT.